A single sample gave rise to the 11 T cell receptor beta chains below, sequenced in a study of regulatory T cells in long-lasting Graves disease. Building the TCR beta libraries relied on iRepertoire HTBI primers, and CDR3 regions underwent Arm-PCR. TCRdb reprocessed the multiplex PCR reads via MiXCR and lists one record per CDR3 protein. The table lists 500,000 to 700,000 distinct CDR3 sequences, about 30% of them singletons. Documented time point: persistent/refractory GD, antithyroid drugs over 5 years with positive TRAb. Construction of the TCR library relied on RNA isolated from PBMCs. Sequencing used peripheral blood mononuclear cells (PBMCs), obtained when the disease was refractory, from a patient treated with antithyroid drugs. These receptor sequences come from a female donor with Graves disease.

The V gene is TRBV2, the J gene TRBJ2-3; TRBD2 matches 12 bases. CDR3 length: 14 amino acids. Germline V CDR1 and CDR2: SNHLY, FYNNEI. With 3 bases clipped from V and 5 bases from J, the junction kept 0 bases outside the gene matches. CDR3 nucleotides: TGTGCCAGCAGTGAGGGACTAGCGGGAGATACGCAGTATTTT. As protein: CASSEGLAGDTQYF.

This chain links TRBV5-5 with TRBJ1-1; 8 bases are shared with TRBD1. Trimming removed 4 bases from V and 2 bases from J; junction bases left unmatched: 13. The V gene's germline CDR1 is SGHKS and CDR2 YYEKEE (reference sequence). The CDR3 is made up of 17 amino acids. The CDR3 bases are TGTGCCAGCAGCCGGATCGGGGGACAGGCGTTTAACACTGAAGCTTTCTTT. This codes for CASSRIGGQAFNTEAFF.

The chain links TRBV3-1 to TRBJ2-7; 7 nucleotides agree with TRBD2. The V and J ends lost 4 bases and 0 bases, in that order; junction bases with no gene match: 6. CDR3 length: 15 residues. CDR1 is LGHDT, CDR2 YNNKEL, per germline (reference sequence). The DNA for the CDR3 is TGTGCCAGCAGCCCTTCAGGGAGGGCCTCCTACGAGCAGTACTTC. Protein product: CASSPSGRASYEQYF.

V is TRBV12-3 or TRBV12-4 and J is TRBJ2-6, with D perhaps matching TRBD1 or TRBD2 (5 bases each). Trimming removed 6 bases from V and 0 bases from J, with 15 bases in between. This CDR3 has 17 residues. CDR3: CASSAGASASGANVLTF. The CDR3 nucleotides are TGTGCCAGCAGCGCCGGGGCCTCCGCCTCTGGGGCCAACGTCCTGACTTTC.

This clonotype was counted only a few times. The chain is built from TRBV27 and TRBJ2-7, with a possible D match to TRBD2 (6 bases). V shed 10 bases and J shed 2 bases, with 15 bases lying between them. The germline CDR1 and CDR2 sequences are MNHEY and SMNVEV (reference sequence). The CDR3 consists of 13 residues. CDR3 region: CATAISGTYEQYF. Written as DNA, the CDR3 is TGTGCCACCGCAATTAGCGGAACCTACGAGCAGTACTTC.

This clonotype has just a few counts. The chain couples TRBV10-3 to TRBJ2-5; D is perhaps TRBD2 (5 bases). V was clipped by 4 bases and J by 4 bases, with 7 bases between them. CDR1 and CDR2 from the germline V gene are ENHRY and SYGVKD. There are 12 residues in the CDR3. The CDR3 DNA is TGTGCCATCAGTGGGGCGGGAGAGACCCAGTACTTC. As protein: CAISGAGETQYF.

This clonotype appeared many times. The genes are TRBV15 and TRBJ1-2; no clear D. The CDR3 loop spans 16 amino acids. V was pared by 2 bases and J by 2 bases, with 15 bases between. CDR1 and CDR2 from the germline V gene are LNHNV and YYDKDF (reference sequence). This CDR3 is CATSRSLGTDNYGYTF. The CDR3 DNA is TGTGCCACCAGCAGATCCTTGGGTACCGACAACTATGGCTACACCTTC.

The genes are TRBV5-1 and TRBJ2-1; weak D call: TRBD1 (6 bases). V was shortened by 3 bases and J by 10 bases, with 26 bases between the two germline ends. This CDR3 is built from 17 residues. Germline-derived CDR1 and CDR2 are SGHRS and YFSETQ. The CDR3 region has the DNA TGCGCCAGCAGCTGGAGAGGGGGTGGGCAGGCCGGACGGGAGCAGTTCTTC. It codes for CASSWRGGGQAGREQFF.

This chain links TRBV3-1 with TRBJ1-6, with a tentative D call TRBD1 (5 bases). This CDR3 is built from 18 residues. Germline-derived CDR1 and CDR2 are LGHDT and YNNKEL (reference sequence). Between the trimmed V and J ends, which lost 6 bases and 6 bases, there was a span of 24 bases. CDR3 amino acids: CASSQQRGTHIRNSPLHF. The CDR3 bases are TGTGCCAGCAGTCAACAGAGGGGAACCCATATACGTAATTCACCCCTCCACTTT.

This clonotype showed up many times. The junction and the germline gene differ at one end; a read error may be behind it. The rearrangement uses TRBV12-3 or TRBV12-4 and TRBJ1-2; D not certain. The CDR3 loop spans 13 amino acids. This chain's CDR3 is CASSLVADYGYTF. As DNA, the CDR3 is TGTGCCAGCAGCTTAGTGGCAGACTATGGCTACACCTTC.

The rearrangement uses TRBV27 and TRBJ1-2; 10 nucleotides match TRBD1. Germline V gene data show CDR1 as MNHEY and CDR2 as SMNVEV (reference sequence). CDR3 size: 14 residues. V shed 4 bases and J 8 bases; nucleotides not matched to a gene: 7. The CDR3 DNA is TGTGCCAGCAGTTCCGACAGGGGGCGGCGGGGCTACACCTTC. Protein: CASSSDRGRRGYTF.